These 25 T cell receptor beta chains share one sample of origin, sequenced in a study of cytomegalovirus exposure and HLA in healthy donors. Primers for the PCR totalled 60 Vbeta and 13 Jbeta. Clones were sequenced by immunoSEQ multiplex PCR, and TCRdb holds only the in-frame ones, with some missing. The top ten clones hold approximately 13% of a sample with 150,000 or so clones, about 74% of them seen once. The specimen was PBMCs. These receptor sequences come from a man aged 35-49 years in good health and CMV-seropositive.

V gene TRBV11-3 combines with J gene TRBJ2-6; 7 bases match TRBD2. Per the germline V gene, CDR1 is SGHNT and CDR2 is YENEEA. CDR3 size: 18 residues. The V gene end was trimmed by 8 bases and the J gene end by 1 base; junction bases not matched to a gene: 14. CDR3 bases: TGTGCCAGCCCTTTGTTCGGGGGAGGGGAATCTGGGGCCAACGTCCTGACTTTC. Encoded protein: CASPLFGGGESGANVLTF.

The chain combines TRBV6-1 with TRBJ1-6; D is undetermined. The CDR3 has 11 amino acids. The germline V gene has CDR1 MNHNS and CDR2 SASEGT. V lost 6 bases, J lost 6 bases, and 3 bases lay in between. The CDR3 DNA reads TGTGCCAGCAGGAGTAATTCACCCCTCCACTTT. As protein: CASRSNSPLHF.

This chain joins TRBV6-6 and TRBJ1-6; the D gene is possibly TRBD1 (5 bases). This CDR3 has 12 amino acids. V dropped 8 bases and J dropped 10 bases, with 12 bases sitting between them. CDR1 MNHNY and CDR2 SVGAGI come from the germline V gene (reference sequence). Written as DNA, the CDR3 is TGTGCCAGCCGCCCAGGGAACTCACCCCTCCACTTT. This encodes CASRPGNSPLHF.

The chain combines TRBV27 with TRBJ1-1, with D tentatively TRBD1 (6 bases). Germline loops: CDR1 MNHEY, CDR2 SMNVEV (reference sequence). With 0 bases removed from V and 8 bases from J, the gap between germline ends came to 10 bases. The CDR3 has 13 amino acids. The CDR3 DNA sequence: TGTGCCAGCAGTTTATCGGTTACAGGGGAAGCTTTCTTT. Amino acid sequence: CASSLSVTGEAFF.

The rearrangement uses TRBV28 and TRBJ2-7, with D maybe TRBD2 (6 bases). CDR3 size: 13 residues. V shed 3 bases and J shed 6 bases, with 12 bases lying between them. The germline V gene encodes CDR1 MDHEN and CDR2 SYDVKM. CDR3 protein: CASSFRWRGEQYF. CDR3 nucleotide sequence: TGTGCCAGCAGTTTTAGGTGGAGGGGCGAGCAGTACTTC.

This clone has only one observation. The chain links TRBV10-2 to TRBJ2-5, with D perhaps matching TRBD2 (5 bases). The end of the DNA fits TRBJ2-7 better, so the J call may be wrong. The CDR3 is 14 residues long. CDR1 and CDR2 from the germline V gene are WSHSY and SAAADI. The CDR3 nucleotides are TGCGCCAGCACCGAAGCGGTCTCTAGTTACGAGCAGTACTTC. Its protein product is CASTEAVSSYEQYF.

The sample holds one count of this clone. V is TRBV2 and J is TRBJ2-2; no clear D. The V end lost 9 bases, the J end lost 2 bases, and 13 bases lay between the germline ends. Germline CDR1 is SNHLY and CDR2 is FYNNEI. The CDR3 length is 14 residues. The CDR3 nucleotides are TGTGCCAGTAGAAGAAGAGAAAACACCGGGGAGCTGTTTTTT. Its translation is CASRRRENTGELFF.

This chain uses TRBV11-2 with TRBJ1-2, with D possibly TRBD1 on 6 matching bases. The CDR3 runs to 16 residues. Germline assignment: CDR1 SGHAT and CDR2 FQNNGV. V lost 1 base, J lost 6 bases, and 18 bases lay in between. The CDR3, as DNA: TGTGCCAGCAGCTTAGGCAGGGGATACCCTATGGATGGCTACACCTTC. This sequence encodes CASSLGRGYPMDGYTF. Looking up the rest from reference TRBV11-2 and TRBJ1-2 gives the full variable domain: EAGVAQSPRYKIIEKRQSVAFWCNPISGHATLYWYQQILGQGPKLLIQFQNNGVVDDSQLPKDRFSAERLKGVDSTLKIQPAKLEDSAVYLCASSLGRGYPMDGYTFGSGTRLTVV.

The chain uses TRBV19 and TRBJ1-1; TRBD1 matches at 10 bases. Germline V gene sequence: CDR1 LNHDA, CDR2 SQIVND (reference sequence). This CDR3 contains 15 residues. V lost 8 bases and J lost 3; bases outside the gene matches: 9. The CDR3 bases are TGTGCCAGTTCCGACAGGGGGCGATCGGACACTGAAGCTTTCTTT. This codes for CASSDRGRSDTEAFF.

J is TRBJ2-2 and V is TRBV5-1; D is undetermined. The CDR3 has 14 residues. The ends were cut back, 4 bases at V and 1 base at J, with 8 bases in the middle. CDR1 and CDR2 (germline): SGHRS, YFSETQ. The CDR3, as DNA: TGCGCCAGCAGCCCTCGGGTGAACACCGGGGAGCTGTTTTTT. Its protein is CASSPRVNTGELFF.

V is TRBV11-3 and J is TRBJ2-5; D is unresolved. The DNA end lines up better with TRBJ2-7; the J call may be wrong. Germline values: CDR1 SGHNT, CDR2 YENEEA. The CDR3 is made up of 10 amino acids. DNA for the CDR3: TGTGCCTTTGGTCCTTCCGAGCAGTACTTC. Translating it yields CAFGPSEQYF.

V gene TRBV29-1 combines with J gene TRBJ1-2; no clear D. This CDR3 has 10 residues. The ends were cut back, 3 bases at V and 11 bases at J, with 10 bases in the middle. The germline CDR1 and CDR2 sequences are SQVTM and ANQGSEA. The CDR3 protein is CSVDGPRYTF. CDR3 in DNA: TGCAGCGTTGATGGGCCCCGGTACACCTTC.

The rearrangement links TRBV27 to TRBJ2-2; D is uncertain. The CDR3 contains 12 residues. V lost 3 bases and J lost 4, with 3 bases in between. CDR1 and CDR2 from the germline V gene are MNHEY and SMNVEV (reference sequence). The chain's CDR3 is CASSFRTGELFF. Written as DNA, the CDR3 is TGTGCCAGCAGTTTCCGCACCGGGGAGCTGTTTTTT.

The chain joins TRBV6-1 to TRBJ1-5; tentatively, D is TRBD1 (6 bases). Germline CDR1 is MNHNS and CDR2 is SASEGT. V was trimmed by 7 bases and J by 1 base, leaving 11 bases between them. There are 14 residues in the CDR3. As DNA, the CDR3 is TGTGCCAGCAAAGCAGGGGCAAGCAATCAGCCCCAGCATTTT. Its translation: CASKAGASNQPQHF.

The CDR3 is CASSQEIRGEQYF. The CDR3 DNA sequence: TGTGCCAGCAGCCAAGAAATCAGGGGCGAGCAGTACTTC. The V gene is TRBV14, the J gene TRBJ2-7; D is possibly TRBD1 (6 bases). Trimming pared 0 bases from V and 6 bases from J, leaving 9 bases between. CDR3 length equals 13 residues. Per the germline V gene, CDR1 is SGHDN and CDR2 is FVKESK.

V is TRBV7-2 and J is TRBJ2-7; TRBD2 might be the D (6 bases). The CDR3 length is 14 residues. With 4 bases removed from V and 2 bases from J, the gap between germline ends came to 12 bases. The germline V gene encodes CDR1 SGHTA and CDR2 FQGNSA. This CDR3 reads CASSSRPGAYEQYF. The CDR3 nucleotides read TGTGCCAGCAGCTCGAGACCGGGGGCCTACGAGCAGTACTTC.

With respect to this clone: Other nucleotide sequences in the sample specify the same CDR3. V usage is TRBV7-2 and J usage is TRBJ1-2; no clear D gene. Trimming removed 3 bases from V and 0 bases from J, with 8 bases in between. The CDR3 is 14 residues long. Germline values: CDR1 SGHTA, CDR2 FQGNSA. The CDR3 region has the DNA TGTGCCAGCAGCTTTTCGGGGACTAACTATGGCTACACCTTC. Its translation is CASSFSGTNYGYTF.

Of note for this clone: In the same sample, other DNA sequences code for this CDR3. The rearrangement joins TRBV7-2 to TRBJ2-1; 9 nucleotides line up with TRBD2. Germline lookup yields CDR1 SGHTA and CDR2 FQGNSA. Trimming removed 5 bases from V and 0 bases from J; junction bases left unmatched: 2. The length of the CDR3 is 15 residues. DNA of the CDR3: TGTGCCAGCAGCCCGCGGGAGGGCTCCTACAATGAGCAGTTCTTC. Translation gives CASSPREGSYNEQFF.

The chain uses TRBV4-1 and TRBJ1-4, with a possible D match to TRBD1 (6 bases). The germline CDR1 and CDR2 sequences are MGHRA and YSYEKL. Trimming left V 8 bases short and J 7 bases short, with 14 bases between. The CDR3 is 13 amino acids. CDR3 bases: TGCGCCAGCCGCAGGGGAAAGGGTGAAAAACTGTTTTTT. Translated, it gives CASRRGKGEKLFF.

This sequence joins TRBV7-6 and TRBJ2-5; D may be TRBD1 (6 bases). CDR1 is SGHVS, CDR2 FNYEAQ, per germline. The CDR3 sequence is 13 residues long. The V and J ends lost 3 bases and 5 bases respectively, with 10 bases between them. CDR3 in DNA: TGTGCCAGCAGCTTCAGGGGCGGGGAGACCCAGTACTTC. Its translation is CASSFRGGETQYF. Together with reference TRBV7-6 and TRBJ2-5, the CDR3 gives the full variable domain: GAGVSQSPRYKVTKRGQDVALRCDPISGHVSLYWYRQALGQGPEFLTYFNYEAQQDKSGLPNDRFSAERPEGSISTLTIQRTEQRDSAMYRCASSFRGGETQYFGPGTRLLVL.

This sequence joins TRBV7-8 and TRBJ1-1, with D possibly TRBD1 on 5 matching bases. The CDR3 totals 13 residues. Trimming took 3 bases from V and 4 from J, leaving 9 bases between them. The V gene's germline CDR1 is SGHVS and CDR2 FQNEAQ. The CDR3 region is CASSLSGGTEAFF. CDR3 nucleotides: TGTGCCAGCAGCTTGTCCGGGGGCACTGAAGCTTTCTTT.

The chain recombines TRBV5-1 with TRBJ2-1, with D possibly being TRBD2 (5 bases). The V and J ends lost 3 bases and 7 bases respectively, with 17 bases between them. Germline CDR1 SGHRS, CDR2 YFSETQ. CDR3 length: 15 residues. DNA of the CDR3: TGCGCCAGCAGCTCGACCGGGATGTTTCTGAATGAGCAGTTCTTC. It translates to CASSSTGMFLNEQFF.

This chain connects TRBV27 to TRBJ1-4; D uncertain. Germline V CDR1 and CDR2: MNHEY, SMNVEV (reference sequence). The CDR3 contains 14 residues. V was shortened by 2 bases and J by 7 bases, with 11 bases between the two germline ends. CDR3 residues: CASSLKPGPEKLFF. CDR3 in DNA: TGTGCCAGCAGTTTAAAGCCAGGCCCTGAAAAACTGTTTTTT. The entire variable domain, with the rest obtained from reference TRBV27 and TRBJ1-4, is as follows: EAQVTQNPRYLITVTGKKLTVTCSQNMNHEYMSWYRQDPGLGLRQIYYSMNVEVTDKGDVPEGYKVSRKEKRNFPLILESPSPNQTSLYFCASSLKPGPEKLFFGSGTQLSVL.

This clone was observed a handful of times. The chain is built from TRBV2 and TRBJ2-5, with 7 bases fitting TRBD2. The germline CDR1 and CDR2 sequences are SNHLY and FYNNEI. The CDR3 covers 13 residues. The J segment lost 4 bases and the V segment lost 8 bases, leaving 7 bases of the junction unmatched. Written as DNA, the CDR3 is TGTGCCAGCCAAAGCGGGGCTAGAGAGACCCAGTACTTC. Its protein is CASQSGARETQYF.

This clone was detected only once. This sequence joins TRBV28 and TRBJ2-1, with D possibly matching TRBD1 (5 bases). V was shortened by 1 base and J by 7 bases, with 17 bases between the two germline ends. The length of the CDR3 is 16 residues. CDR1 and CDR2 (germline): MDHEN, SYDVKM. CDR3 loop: CASSLFRGAGGNEQFF. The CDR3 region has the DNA TGTGCCAGCAGTTTATTTCGTGGGGCCGGTGGGAATGAGCAGTTCTTC.